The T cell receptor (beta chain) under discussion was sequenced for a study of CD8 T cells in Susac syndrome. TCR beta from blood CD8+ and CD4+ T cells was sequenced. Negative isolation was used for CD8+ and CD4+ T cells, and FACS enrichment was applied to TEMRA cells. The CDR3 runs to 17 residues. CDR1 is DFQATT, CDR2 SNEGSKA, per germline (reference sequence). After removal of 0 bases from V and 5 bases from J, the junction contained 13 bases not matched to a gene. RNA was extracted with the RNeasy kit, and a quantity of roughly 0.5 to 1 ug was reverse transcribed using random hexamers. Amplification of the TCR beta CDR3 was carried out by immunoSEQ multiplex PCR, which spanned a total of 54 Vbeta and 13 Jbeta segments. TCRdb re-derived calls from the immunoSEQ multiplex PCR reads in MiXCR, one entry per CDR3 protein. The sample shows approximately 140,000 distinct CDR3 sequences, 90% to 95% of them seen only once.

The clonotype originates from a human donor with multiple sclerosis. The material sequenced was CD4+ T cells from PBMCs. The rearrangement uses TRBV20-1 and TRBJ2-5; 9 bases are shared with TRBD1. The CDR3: CSARDLWGTGKVETQYF. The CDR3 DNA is TGCAGTGCTAGAGACCTATGGGGGACAGGGAAAGTGGAGACCCAGTACTTC.